The 16 T cell receptor beta chains reported below all come from one sample, sequenced in a study of blood T cell repertoires in COVID-19. Profiled with immunoSEQ multiplex PCR; TCRdb holds only in-frame clones, not every one. The sample consists of 200,000 to 250,000 clones, roughly 80% of them appearing once. Sequencing used peripheral blood. The source of these receptors is a woman between 65 and 79 years old with COVID-19, enrolled during active disease.

This clone has just one count. The chain carries TRBV27 and TRBJ2-1; 8 bases map to TRBD2. This CDR3 has 16 amino acids. V gave up 0 bases and J gave up 6 bases; unmatched junction bases: 7. Germline loops: CDR1 MNHEY, CDR2 SMNVEV (reference sequence). CDR3 sequence (DNA): TGTGCCAGCAGTTTATCGTCCAGCGGGAGAGTCAATGAGCAGTTCTTC. It is translated as CASSLSSSGRVNEQFF.

The table lists this clone with a few counts. The V and J genes are TRBV9 and TRBJ2-3; the D is unclear. V dropped 0 bases and J dropped 6 bases, with 2 bases sitting between them. The CDR3 length is 11 residues. The germline V gene encodes CDR1 SGDLS and CDR2 YYNGEE. The CDR3 DNA is TGTGCCAGCAGCGTAGCTGATACGCAGTATTTT. Translated, it gives CASSVADTQYF.

This clone has only a few counts. The V and J genes are TRBV28 and TRBJ1-5, with D tentatively TRBD1 (6 bases). V was pared by 7 bases and J by 0 bases, with 25 bases between. Germline V gene sequence: CDR1 MDHEN, CDR2 SYDVKM. The CDR3 contains 19 residues. CDR3 sequence reads: CASTSEEWTALYSNQPQHF. CDR3 in DNA: TGTGCCAGCACCTCCGAGGAATGGACAGCCCTTTATAGCAATCAGCCCCAGCATTTT.

The sample holds one count of this clone. The chain couples TRBV7-2 to TRBJ1-3; 10 bases are shared with TRBD1. Trimming at V came to 5 bases and at J to 7 bases, leaving 5 bases not matched to a gene. Germline values: CDR1 SGHTA, CDR2 FQGNSA. This CDR3 comprises 14 residues. This CDR3 reads CASSRGQGSNTIYF. CDR3 coding DNA: TGTGCCAGCAGCCGGGGACAGGGGTCGAACACCATATATTTT.

The chain joins TRBV19 to TRBJ1-4; TRBD1 might be the D (6 bases). This CDR3 is 14 amino acids long. V was clipped by 7 bases and J by 7 bases, with 16 bases between them. Germline-derived CDR1 and CDR2 are LNHDA and SQIVND (reference sequence). Written as DNA, the CDR3 is TGTGCCAGTAACTCGGGACAACGAGGTGAAAAACTGTTTTTT. This codes for CASNSGQRGEKLFF.

The rearrangement links TRBV6-6 to TRBJ1-6, with TRBD1 identical over 10 bases. In germline, CDR1 is MNHNY, CDR2 SVGAGI (reference sequence). The CDR3 runs to 17 residues. The V and J ends lost 6 bases and 9 bases, in that order; junction bases with no gene match: 14. The CDR3 DNA reads as TGTGCCAGCAGACGAACCACCGGGACAGGGGTTTTTTCACCCCTCCACTTT. It is translated as CASRRTTGTGVFSPLHF.

The chain carries TRBV6-4 and TRBJ1-1; TRBD1 might be the D (5 bases). Germline V CDR1 and CDR2: MRHNA, SNTAGT. V lost 6 bases, J lost 5 bases, and 13 bases lay in between. The CDR3 extends over 13 amino acids. CDR3 sequence reads: CASSSRPGTEAFF. In nucleotides, the CDR3 is TGTGCCAGCAGCTCGAGGCCAGGGACTGAAGCTTTCTTT.

Here the CDR3 reads CASSQYDRDFLGAFF. CDR3 coding DNA: TGTGCCAGCAGCCAGTACGACAGGGACTTCCTCGGAGCTTTCTTT. V usage is TRBV3-1 (or the pseudogene TRBV3-2) and J usage is TRBJ1-1, with TRBD1 matching over 7 bases. Germline V CDR1 and CDR2: LGHDT, YNNKEL (reference sequence). J gave up 10 bases and V 3 bases, and 14 bases lay outside the gene matches. This CDR3 contains 15 residues.

The V gene is TRBV2, the J gene TRBJ2-1; the D gene is possibly TRBD1 (5 bases). Trimming removed 3 bases from V and 2 bases from J, with 8 bases in between. The CDR3 has 14 residues. Germline CDR1 and CDR2: SNHLY and FYNNEI. The CDR3 spells CASSDGRAYNEQFF. The CDR3 DNA follows: TGTGCCAGCAGTGATGGCAGGGCCTACAATGAGCAGTTCTTC.

This clone appeared a few times. The chain uses TRBV5-1 and TRBJ2-1; D gene ambiguous. This CDR3 spans 12 amino acids. Germline loops: CDR1 SGHRS, CDR2 YFSETQ. The V gene lost 4 bases and the J gene lost 6 bases, with 8 bases spanning the gap. The CDR3 DNA follows: TGCGCCAGCAGCCCCCCGAGCAATGAGCAGTTCTTC. It codes for CASSPPSNEQFF.

The rearrangement links TRBV6-5 to TRBJ2-4; TRBD2 agrees at 11 bases. The CDR3 contains 15 residues. CDR1 and CDR2 (germline): MNHEY, SVGAGI. J was trimmed by 7 bases and V by 5 bases; bases with no gene match: 7. The CDR3 DNA is TGTGCCAGCAGTCCGAGACTAGCGGGGAGGAACATTCAGTACTTC. Amino acid sequence: CASSPRLAGRNIQYF.

The genes are TRBV28 and TRBJ2-1; D is unclear. Trimming removed 2 bases from V and 0 bases from J, with 8 bases in between. Germline V CDR1 and CDR2: MDHEN, SYDVKM. This CDR3 contains 15 residues. The CDR3 loop reads CASSLLGRSYNEQFF. The CDR3, as DNA: TGTGCCAGCAGTTTACTGGGCCGCTCCTACAATGAGCAGTTCTTC.

This sequence joins TRBV30 and TRBJ1-6, with 7 bases fitting TRBD1. V trimming: 0 bases; J trimming: 7 bases; junction bases outside the gene matches: 6. CDR1 is GTSNPN and CDR2 is SVGIG in the germline V gene (reference sequence). The CDR3 loop spans 15 amino acids. CDR3 sequence: CAWSVRRDSNSPLHF. The CDR3 bases are TGTGCCTGGAGTGTACGCCGGGACAGCAATTCACCCCTCCACTTT.

The rearrangement joins TRBV3-1 (or the pseudogene TRBV3-2) to TRBJ2-2; D is uncertain. V shed 6 bases and J shed 1 base, with 12 bases lying between them. The germline CDR1 and CDR2 sequences are LGHDT and YNNKEL (reference sequence). The length of the CDR3 is 15 residues. The CDR3, as DNA: TGTGCCAGCAGATTCTCCCTTTTGAACACCGGGGAGCTGTTTTTT. This encodes CASRFSLLNTGELFF.

V usage is TRBV9 and J usage is TRBJ2-6; a possible D gene is TRBD2 (6 bases). The CDR3 has 18 amino acids. The ends were cut back, 4 bases at V and 0 bases at J, with 17 bases in the middle. Germline loops: CDR1 SGDLS, CDR2 YYNGEE. The CDR3 region has the DNA TGTGCCAGCAGCCCATCCCCGGGACTCTACTCTGGGGCCAACGTCCTGACTTTC. Translating gives CASSPSPGLYSGANVLTF. The variable domain in full, completed from reference TRBV9 and TRBJ2-6, reads DSGVTQTPKHLITATGQRVTLRCSPRSGDLSVYWYQQSLDQGLQFLIQYYNGEERAKGNILERFSAQQFPDLHSELNLSSLELGDSALYFCASSPSPGLYSGANVLTFGAGSRLTVL.

The CDR3 loop is CASSLSVSETQYF. Written as DNA, the CDR3 is TGTGCCAGCAGCTTATCCGTATCCGAGACCCAGTACTTC. The rearrangement links TRBV7-3 to TRBJ2-5; D unclear. This CDR3 has 13 residues. Germline values: CDR1 SGHTA, CDR2 FQGTGA. V was trimmed by 2 bases and J by 5 bases, leaving 9 bases between them.